A single sample is the source of the 14 T cell receptor beta chains below, sequenced in a study of T cell repertoires in cytomegalovirus infection. One entry per CDR3 protein, called by TCRdb with MiXCR from the reads. The sample includes about 360,000 distinct CDR3 sequences, approximately 35% seen only once; the top ten take 13%. The antigens these receptors bind are not known. The sequencing here drew on cultured PBMCs, taken from culture after CMV antigen stimulation. The receptor source for this set is a human donor in good health (CMV status not recorded). Some clones in this sample may be carry-over from other donors' samples.

The chain uses TRBV27 and TRBJ1-6, with D possibly matching TRBD1 (5 bases). Germline loops: CDR1 MNHEY, CDR2 SMNVEV (reference sequence). The CDR3 extends over 14 amino acids. Trimming removed 7 bases at V and 8 bases at J, with 15 bases between. CDR3: CASKTDTGDSPLHF. DNA for the CDR3: TGTGCCAGCAAAACGGACACGGGCGATTCACCCCTCCACTTT.

The sample holds a few counts of this clonotype. J is TRBJ1-1 and V is TRBV19; no definite D call. V was cut by 5 bases and J by 5 bases, with 12 bases left in between. The CDR3 length is 13 residues. CDR1 LNHDA and CDR2 SQIVND come from the germline V gene (reference sequence). The CDR3: CASSFPAKTEAFF. DNA for the CDR3: TGTGCCAGTAGTTTCCCCGCGAAAACTGAAGCTTTCTTT.

The J gene is TRBJ2-2, the V gene TRBV7-7; no clear D. Germline lookup yields CDR1 SSHAT and CDR2 FNYEAQ (reference sequence). This CDR3 spans 15 amino acids. The ends were cut back, 5 bases at V and 0 bases at J, with 10 bases in the middle. The CDR3 DNA reads TGTGCCAGCAGCAGAATAAGTTCGAACACCGGGGAGCTGTTTTTT. Its protein product is CASSRISSNTGELFF.

This clonotype was counted at least ten times. This chain connects TRBV7-2 to TRBJ2-7, with 7 bases that match TRBD2. The V and J ends lost 4 bases and 6 bases, in that order; junction bases with no gene match: 12. Germline-derived CDR1 and CDR2 are SGHTA and FQGNSA. The CDR3 runs to 15 residues. CDR3 loop: CASSSPRSGTVEQYF. The CDR3 nucleotides are TGTGCCAGCAGCTCCCCAAGGAGCGGGACGGTCGAGCAGTACTTC.

The chain uses TRBV24-1 and TRBJ2-5; TRBD2 matches at 7 bases. The CDR3 consists of 13 residues. V lost 9 bases and J lost 0; bases outside the gene matches: 3. Germline CDR1 and CDR2: KGHDR and SFDVKD. CDR3 DNA sequence: TGTGCCACCGGGGGAGGGCACCAAGAGACCCAGTACTTC. This sequence encodes CATGGGHQETQYF.

V is TRBV6-1 and J is TRBJ2-1; 8 bases match TRBD2. Unmatched junction bases numbered 9, after V lost 4 bases and J lost 7 bases. From germline, CDR1 is MNHNS and CDR2 SASEGT. This CDR3 is 15 amino acids long. The CDR3 loop reads CASSVGAGAVNEQFF. In DNA form, the CDR3 reads TGTGCCAGCAGTGTTGGAGCGGGGGCGGTGAATGAGCAGTTCTTC.

This clonotype was seen once. Being one base from a much bigger clone, this may be a read error. CDR3 protein: CASSFVGGENQYF. The CDR3 bases are TGTGCCAGCAGTTTTGTGGGAGGTGAGAACCAGTACTTC. The V call is TRBV27, the J call TRBJ2-5; possible D gene TRBD2, 6 bases. Germline V gene sequence: CDR1 MNHEY, CDR2 SMNVEV (reference sequence). This CDR3 contains 13 residues.

The V and J genes are TRBV24-1 and TRBJ1-5; D is uncertain. The CDR3 runs to 14 residues. Trimming stripped 5 bases from V and 0 bases from J, with 7 bases between. CDR1 and CDR2 from the germline V gene are KGHDR and SFDVKD. CDR3 region: CATSGRISNQPQHF. In DNA, the CDR3 is TGTGCCACCAGTGGCAGAATTAGCAATCAGCCCCAGCATTTT.

This clonotype has more than one count but fewer than ten. The chain couples TRBV20-1 to TRBJ1-2, with D tentatively TRBD1 (5 bases). Trimming removed 6 bases at V and 8 bases at J, with 19 bases between. This CDR3 region has 13 residues. From germline, CDR1 is DFQATT and CDR2 SNEGSKA (reference sequence). CDR3 bases: TGCAGTGCGATCTCGGGAGGGACGGAAGGCTACACCTTC. Translation: CSAISGGTEGYTF.

The J gene is TRBJ2-2, the V gene TRBV6-2 or TRBV6-3, with 16 nucleotides matching TRBD2. Germline assignment: CDR1 MNHEY and CDR2 SVGEGT. CDR3 length: 20 amino acids. V was pared by 2 bases and J by 1 base, with 7 bases of the junction left unmatched. DNA of the CDR3: TGTGCCAGCAGTTACCCTCCGGGACTAGCGGGAGGGGTGAACACCGGGGAGCTGTTTTTT. As protein: CASSYPPGLAGGVNTGELFF.

This chain connects TRBV12-3 or TRBV12-4 to TRBJ1-4; D is ambiguous. The CDR3 is 11 residues long. V lost 6 bases to trimming and J lost 7 bases, with 6 bases between them. In DNA form, the CDR3 reads TGTGCCAGCAGAGAAGGTGAAAAACTGTTTTTT. Its protein is CASREGEKLFF.

In DNA, the CDR3 is TGTGCCATCAGTGCCGAGCCCCCTGTACAGTATTTT. Residues: CAISAEPPVQYF. The chain combines TRBV10-3 with TRBJ2-3; no clear D gene. This CDR3 has 12 amino acids. Germline CDR1 reads ENHRY; CDR2 reads SYGVKD. The V gene lost 4 bases and the J gene lost 12 bases, with 14 bases spanning the gap.

This clonotype was seen just once. Because the CDR3 is missing its conserved closing phenylalanine or tryptophan, this is likely a read error. The V and J genes are TRBV28 and TRBJ2-7; D is perhaps TRBD2 (5 bases). The CDR3 runs to 20 residues. Trimming left V 5 bases short and J 0 bases short, with 29 bases between. CDR1 and CDR2 (germline): MDHEN, SYDVKM. CDR3 sequence: CASSVLITIEGSPSSYEQYS. DNA for the CDR3: TGTGCCAGCAGTGTTCTGATTACGATTGAAGGGAGTCCCAGCTCCTACGAGCAGTACTCC.

About this clonotype itself: A read error is possible here, since a much larger clone lies one base away. This sequence joins TRBV6-5 and TRBJ1-5; 8 bases match TRBD1. J was trimmed by 7 bases and V by 6 bases; bases with no gene match: 8. Per the germline V gene, CDR1 is MNHEY and CDR2 is SVGAGI. This CDR3 comprises 14 residues. The CDR3 sequence is CASSPDRGEQPQHF. CDR3 bases: TGTGCCAGCAGCCCAGACAGGGGAGAGCAGCCCCAGCATTTT.